The source of this TCR beta chain is a study of T cells in pancreatic ductal adenocarcinoma. Regarding the study as a whole: This surgical cohort overrepresents the minority presenting with early-stage disease. Comparisons of tumor and blood clonality may show falsely lower tumor diversity. Tumor samples had fewer productive templates and approximately 8.8-fold fewer unique clonotypes than blood. Mean clonality was approximately 0.11 in tumors and roughly 0.07 in blood, not significantly different.

Note on this clone: What it recognizes is unknown.

In germline, CDR1 is SNHLY, CDR2 FYNNEI. The CDR3 spans 14 residues. With V trimmed by 10 bases and J by 1 base, 8 bases remained unmatched. The selected patients with pancreatic ductal adenocarcinoma had surgery but no neoadjuvant therapy. The repertoire was sequenced with immunoSEQ multiplex PCR; TCRdb's copy has only in-frame clones and lacks some. The table includes more than 85,000 clones, around 96% detected once. The V call is TRBV2, the J call TRBJ2-7, with 9 bases lining up with TRBD1. The material sequenced was PBMCs. This TCR came from a human donor with pancreatic ductal adenocarcinoma. The CDR3 here is CANTPGQGSYEQYF. For the CDR3, the DNA is TGTGCCAACACACCGGGACAGGGATCCTACGAGCAGTACTTC.